A selection of T cell receptor beta chains follows, all from one sample in a study of cytomegalovirus exposure and HLA in healthy donors. The protocol was immunoSEQ multiplex PCR, while the TCRdb copy is restricted to in-frame clones and leaves out a portion. The sample records about 200,000 clones, just over 85% being singletons. The specimen was PBMCs. The receptors derive from a young woman in good health and CMV-seronegative. The CDR3 runs from the conserved cysteine through the conserved F or W. Fields, in order: J gene, D gene, clone size, V gene, CDR3 DNA, CDR3 protein. The D gene is left open where the match is weak. Clone size, where shown, is once, few, many, or a class for clones that have expanded.

j_gene: TRBJ2-7
d_gene: TRBD2
abundance: .
v_gene: TRBV6-1
CDR3nt: TGTGCCAGTAGCAGCGGGAGGGTTTTCTACGAGCAGTACTTC
CDR3aa: CASSSGRVFYEQYF

j_gene: TRBJ2-7
d_gene: .
abundance: .
v_gene: TRBV5-1
CDR3nt: TGCGCCAGCGGTATTGAACGAGGGGGCTCCTACGAGCAGTACTTC
CDR3aa: CASGIERGGSYEQYF

j_gene: TRBJ2-1
d_gene: .
abundance: .
v_gene: TRBV29-1
CDR3nt: TGCAGCCATCACGCCGGCCCCAGGGACAATGAGCAGTTCTTC
CDR3aa: CSHHAGPRDNEQFF

j_gene: TRBJ2-1
d_gene: TRBD2
abundance: .
v_gene: TRBV6-5
CDR3nt: TGTGCCAGCAGTTATGGGACTAGCGGTTACAATGAGCAGTTCTTC
CDR3aa: CASSYGTSGYNEQFF

j_gene: TRBJ2-7
d_gene: TRBD2
abundance: .
v_gene: TRBV6-1
CDR3nt: TGTGCCAGCAGACCCGGACTAGGGAGAGCCCACGAGCAGTACTTC
CDR3aa: CASRPGLGRAHEQYF

j_gene: TRBJ2-2
d_gene: TRBD2
abundance: .
v_gene: TRBV10-3
CDR3nt: TGTGCCATCCGTGGTAGCGGGAAAATCGGGGAGCTGTTTTTT
CDR3aa: CAIRGSGKIGELFF

j_gene: TRBJ2-5
d_gene: TRBD1
abundance: .
v_gene: TRBV5-4
CDR3nt: TGTGCCAGCAGCGACGGGACAGATAAAGAGACCCAGTACTTC
CDR3aa: CASSDGTDKETQYF

j_gene: TRBJ2-1
d_gene: TRBD2
abundance: .
v_gene: TRBV7-2
CDR3nt: TGTGCCAGCAGCTTTTCATCACTAGCGGGAGGAGAATCCTACAATGAGCAGTTCTTC
CDR3aa: CASSFSSLAGGESYNEQFF

j_gene: TRBJ2-5
d_gene: TRBD2
abundance: .
v_gene: TRBV27
CDR3nt: TGTGCCAGCAGTTTTAAACCGGGACTACTCCAAGAGACCCAGTACTTC
CDR3aa: CASSFKPGLLQETQYF

j_gene: TRBJ2-3
d_gene: .
abundance: .
v_gene: TRBV27
CDR3nt: TGTGCCAGCAGTTTCATCCCTGGCGGGAGCACAGATACGCAGTATTTT
CDR3aa: CASSFIPGGSTDTQYF

j_gene: TRBJ1-3
d_gene: .
abundance: .
v_gene: TRBV6-1
CDR3nt: TGTGCCAGCAGTGAATGGGGGGACTTCAGCTCTGGAAACACCATATATTTT
CDR3aa: CASSEWGDFSSGNTIYF

j_gene: TRBJ2-1
d_gene: TRBD2
abundance: .
v_gene: TRBV7-9
CDR3nt: TGTGCCAGCACCGCGCCGGGACTAGCGAACAATGAGCAGTTCTTC
CDR3aa: CASTAPGLANNEQFF

j_gene: TRBJ2-1
d_gene: TRBD2
abundance: once
v_gene: TRBV7-6
CDR3nt: TGTGCCAGCAGCTTAGCGCTCCAGCGGGGCTACAATGAGCAGTTCTTC
CDR3aa: CASSLALQRGYNEQFF

j_gene: TRBJ2-7
d_gene: TRBD2
abundance: .
v_gene: TRBV28
CDR3nt: TGTGCCAGCAGTCCGACCAGCGGGACCTACGAGCAGTACTTC
CDR3aa: CASSPTSGTYEQYF

j_gene: TRBJ1-5
d_gene: .
abundance: .
v_gene: TRBV28
CDR3nt: TGTGCCAGCAGACAGGGTACTAATCAGCCCCAGCATTTT
CDR3aa: CASRQGTNQPQHF

j_gene: TRBJ1-3
d_gene: .
abundance: .
v_gene: TRBV27
CDR3nt: TGTGCCAGCAGTCTTCAGGGGAGTGGAAACACCATATATTTT
CDR3aa: CASSLQGSGNTIYF

j_gene: TRBJ2-5
d_gene: TRBD1
abundance: .
v_gene: TRBV11-2
CDR3nt: TGTGCCAGCAGCTCCGGGACAGGGCGCCAAGAGACCCAGTACTTC
CDR3aa: CASSSGTGRQETQYF

j_gene: TRBJ1-5
d_gene: .
abundance: .
v_gene: TRBV28
CDR3nt: TGTGCCAGCAGTCTCATCGCGGATCAGCCCCAGCATTTT
CDR3aa: CASSLIADQPQHF

j_gene: TRBJ2-3
d_gene: TRBD2
abundance: once
v_gene: TRBV2
CDR3nt: TGTGCCAGCAAGAGAGGACTAGGCACAGATACGCAGTATTTT
CDR3aa: CASKRGLGTDTQYF

j_gene: TRBJ2-1
d_gene: TRBD2
abundance: .
v_gene: TRBV4-3
CDR3nt: TGCGCCAGCAGCCAAGAACGACTAGCGGGAGGTGAGCAGTTCTTC
CDR3aa: CASSQERLAGGEQFF

j_gene: TRBJ2-5
d_gene: TRBD1
abundance: .
v_gene: TRBV27
CDR3nt: TGTGCCAGCGCCCACCAAGACAGGGTCCAAGAGACCCAGTACTTC
CDR3aa: CASAHQDRVQETQYF

j_gene: TRBJ1-2
d_gene: .
abundance: few
v_gene: TRBV28
CDR3nt: TGTGCCAGCAGTTTAGGGCGGGGCGTGGGAGGCTACACCTTC
CDR3aa: CASSLGRGVGGYTF

j_gene: TRBJ2-1
d_gene: .
abundance: .
v_gene: TRBV7-3
CDR3nt: TGTGCCAGCAGCTTTGCAGCGGGCACTTACAATGAGCAGTTCTTC
CDR3aa: CASSFAAGTYNEQFF

j_gene: TRBJ1-1
d_gene: .
abundance: .
v_gene: TRBV28
CDR3nt: TGTGCCAGCAGTTTAGGGCAGACGAACACTGAAGCTTTCTTT
CDR3aa: CASSLGQTNTEAFF

j_gene: TRBJ1-3
d_gene: TRBD1
abundance: .
v_gene: TRBV15
CDR3nt: TGTGCCACCAGCAGAGGAAGGGGGACAGGGGATATCACCATATATTTT
CDR3aa: CATSRGRGTGDITIYF

j_gene: TRBJ2-1
d_gene: TRBD2
abundance: .
v_gene: TRBV4-1
CDR3nt: TGCGCCAGCAGCCAACCTAGCGGGCCCTTCTCCTACAATGAGCAGTTCTTC
CDR3aa: CASSQPSGPFSYNEQFF

j_gene: TRBJ1-5
d_gene: TRBD1
abundance: .
v_gene: TRBV19
CDR3nt: TGTGCCAGCTCAACAGGGGGCAATCAGCCCCAGCATTTT
CDR3aa: CASSTGGNQPQHF

j_gene: TRBJ2-7
d_gene: .
abundance: .
v_gene: TRBV13
CDR3nt: TGTGCCAGCAGCTTACCGAGTGTCTCCTACGAGCAGTACTTC
CDR3aa: CASSLPSVSYEQYF

j_gene: TRBJ1-1
d_gene: .
abundance: .
v_gene: TRBV28
CDR3nt: TGTGCCAGCAGACCACGCGGCACTGAAGCTTTCTTT
CDR3aa: CASRPRGTEAFF

j_gene: TRBJ2-7
d_gene: TRBD1
abundance: .
v_gene: TRBV4-1
CDR3nt: TGCGCCAGCAGCCAAGAGGACAGGCGCTCCTACGAGCAGTACTTC
CDR3aa: CASSQEDRRSYEQYF

j_gene: TRBJ2-7
d_gene: .
abundance: .
v_gene: TRBV28
CDR3nt: TGTGCCAGCAGTTACAGTGAATCCTACGAGCAGTACTTC
CDR3aa: CASSYSESYEQYF

j_gene: TRBJ2-3
d_gene: TRBD2
abundance: once
v_gene: TRBV19
CDR3nt: TGTGCCAGTAGTATAGATCAGTGGACTAGCGGGAGCGAAACAGATACGCAGTATTTT
CDR3aa: CASSIDQWTSGSETDTQYF

j_gene: TRBJ2-3
d_gene: .
abundance: .
v_gene: TRBV7-6
CDR3nt: TGTGCCAGCAGCAAAAGAGGGGGTTTCACAGATACGCAGTATTTT
CDR3aa: CASSKRGGFTDTQYF

j_gene: TRBJ2-1
d_gene: TRBD1
abundance: .
v_gene: TRBV28
CDR3nt: TGTGCCAGCAGTCGCTGGGTGGACAGGGGGCGGGGGAATGAGCAGTTCTTC
CDR3aa: CASSRWVDRGRGNEQFF

j_gene: TRBJ2-7
d_gene: TRBD1
abundance: few
v_gene: TRBV27
CDR3nt: TGTGCCAGCGGAGGACAGGGGGTTGCGGACGAGCAGTACTTC
CDR3aa: CASGGQGVADEQYF

j_gene: TRBJ2-7
d_gene: .
abundance: few
v_gene: TRBV28
CDR3nt: TGTGCCAGCAGTAGCGGATCTTCGGCCTACGAGCAGTACTTC
CDR3aa: CASSSGSSAYEQYF

j_gene: TRBJ2-5
d_gene: .
abundance: .
v_gene: TRBV11-2
CDR3nt: TGTGCCAGCAGCTTAGCCCAGGGATTTCCGCCCCAGTACTTC
CDR3aa: CASSLAQGFPPQYF

j_gene: TRBJ2-3
d_gene: .
abundance: .
v_gene: TRBV4-1
CDR3nt: TGCGCCAGCAGCCAAGGAGGGAACCAGGATACGCAGTATTTT
CDR3aa: CASSQGGNQDTQYF

j_gene: TRBJ2-2
d_gene: TRBD2
abundance: .
v_gene: TRBV5-1
CDR3nt: TGCGCCAGCAAGGCGGGAGCGGTCACCGGGGAGCTGTTTTTT
CDR3aa: CASKAGAVTGELFF

j_gene: TRBJ2-1
d_gene: TRBD2
abundance: once
v_gene: TRBV7-6
CDR3nt: TGTGCCAGCAGCTCAGTCGGGGAGGGCCTATCGGATGAGCAGTTCTTC
CDR3aa: CASSSVGEGLSDEQFF

j_gene: TRBJ2-1
d_gene: .
abundance: .
v_gene: TRBV2
CDR3nt: TGTGCCAGCAGTGACCCGGCGGGAAATGAGCAGTTCTTC
CDR3aa: CASSDPAGNEQFF

j_gene: TRBJ2-5
d_gene: TRBD1
abundance: .
v_gene: TRBV4-1
CDR3nt: TGCGCCAGCAGCCAAGAAGGAGGGACAGGGGCGATACTGAAGGAGACCCAGTACTTC
CDR3aa: CASSQEGGTGAILKETQYF

j_gene: TRBJ1-2
d_gene: .
abundance: .
v_gene: TRBV5-3
CDR3nt: TGTGCCAGAAGCTTTATCACAGGGTGGTCTAACTATGGCTACACCTTC
CDR3aa: CARSFITGWSNYGYTF

j_gene: TRBJ2-7
d_gene: TRBD1
abundance: few
v_gene: TRBV7-2
CDR3nt: TGTGCCAGCAGCTTAGTGGCAGGGGGTGAGCAGTACTTC
CDR3aa: CASSLVAGGEQYF

j_gene: TRBJ1-1
d_gene: TRBD1
abundance: .
v_gene: TRBV2
CDR3nt: TGTGCCAGCAGTGAAGGGACAGGGATCACTGAAGCTTTCTTT
CDR3aa: CASSEGTGITEAFF

j_gene: TRBJ2-7
d_gene: .
abundance: .
v_gene: TRBV4-1
CDR3nt: TGCGCCAGCAGCCAAGGGGGCCCGGGAGACTACGAGCAGTACTTC
CDR3aa: CASSQGGPGDYEQYF

j_gene: TRBJ2-1
d_gene: TRBD1
abundance: .
v_gene: TRBV7-9
CDR3nt: TGTGCCAGCAGCTTAAGGACAGGGCGAGGGGGGCAGTTCTTC
CDR3aa: CASSLRTGRGGQFF

j_gene: TRBJ2-7
d_gene: TRBD1
abundance: once
v_gene: TRBV28
CDR3nt: TGTGCCAGCAGTTCACCGGGACAGGGGACCGACGAGCAGTACTTC
CDR3aa: CASSSPGQGTDEQYF

j_gene: TRBJ1-5
d_gene: .
abundance: once
v_gene: TRBV19
CDR3nt: TGTGCCAGTAACGGACAGCAAAATCAGCCCCAGCATTTT
CDR3aa: CASNGQQNQPQHF

j_gene: TRBJ1-1
d_gene: .
abundance: .
v_gene: TRBV19
CDR3nt: TGTGCCAGTAGATACACGGGGATACGTTGGATGAACACTGAAGCTTTCTTT
CDR3aa: CASRYTGIRWMNTEAFF

j_gene: TRBJ2-7
d_gene: .
abundance: .
v_gene: TRBV2
CDR3nt: TGTGCCAGCAGCGTCGGGATAGCCTACGAGCAGTACTTC
CDR3aa: CASSVGIAYEQYF